This T cell receptor (beta chain) was documented in a study of spatial heterogeneity in lung cancer. TCRdb passed the 5' RACE reads through MiXCR, listing each CDR3 protein once. The data show 55,000 to 70,000 distinct CDR3 sequences, 6.3% seen once. Time point meaning: sample taken at primary tumor resection. Extraction of whole RNA from tumor, nontumor lung or frozen PBMC preceded unsorted sequencing. CDR3 size: 12 residues. The V gene lost 4 bases and the J gene lost 6 bases, with 7 bases spanning the gap. Germline loops: CDR1 MDHEN, CDR2 SYDVKM. This clonotype originated in a female donor with early-stage non-small cell lung cancer. Sequenced material: PBMCs, taken at surgery. V is TRBV28 and J is TRBJ2-1, with D unresolved. The CDR3 sequence is CASSYTGNEQFF. The DNA for the CDR3 is TGTGCCAGCAGTTATACGGGCAATGAGCAGTTCTTC.